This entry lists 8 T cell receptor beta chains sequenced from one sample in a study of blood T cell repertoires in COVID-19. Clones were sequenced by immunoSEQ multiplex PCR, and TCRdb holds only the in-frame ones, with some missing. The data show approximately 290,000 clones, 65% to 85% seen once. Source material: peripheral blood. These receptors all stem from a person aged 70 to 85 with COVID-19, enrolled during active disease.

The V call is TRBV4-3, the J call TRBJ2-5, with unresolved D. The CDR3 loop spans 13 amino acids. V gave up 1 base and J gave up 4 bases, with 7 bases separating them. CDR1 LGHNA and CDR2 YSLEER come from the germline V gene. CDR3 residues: CASSQVRSETQYF. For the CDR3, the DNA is TGCGCCAGCAGCCAAGTGAGGTCAGAGACCCAGTACTTC.

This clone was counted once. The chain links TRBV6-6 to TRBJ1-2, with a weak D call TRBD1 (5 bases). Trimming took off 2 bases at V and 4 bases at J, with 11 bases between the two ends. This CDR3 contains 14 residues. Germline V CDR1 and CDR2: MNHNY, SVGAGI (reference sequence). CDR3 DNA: TGTGCCAGCAGTTACAAGACAGACTCCTATGGCTACACCTTC. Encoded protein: CASSYKTDSYGYTF.

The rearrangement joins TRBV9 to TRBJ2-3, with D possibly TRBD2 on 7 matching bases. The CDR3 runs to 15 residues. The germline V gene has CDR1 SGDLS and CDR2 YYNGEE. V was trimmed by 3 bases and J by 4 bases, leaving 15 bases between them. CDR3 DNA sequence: TGTGCCAGCAGCGAGGGGGGGACGATCGCAGATACGCAGTATTTT. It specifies CASSEGGTIADTQYF.

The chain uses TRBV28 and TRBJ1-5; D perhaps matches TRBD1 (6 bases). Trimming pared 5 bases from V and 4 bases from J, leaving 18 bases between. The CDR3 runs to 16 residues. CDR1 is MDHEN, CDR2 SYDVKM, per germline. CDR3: CASSHKQGILNQPQHF. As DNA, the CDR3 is TGTGCCAGCAGTCATAAACAGGGAATTCTAAATCAGCCCCAGCATTTT.

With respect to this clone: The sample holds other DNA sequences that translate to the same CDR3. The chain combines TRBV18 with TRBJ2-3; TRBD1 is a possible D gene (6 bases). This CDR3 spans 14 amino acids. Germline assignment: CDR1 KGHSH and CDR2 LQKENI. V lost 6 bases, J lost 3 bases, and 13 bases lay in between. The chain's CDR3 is CASSPLRGTDTQYF. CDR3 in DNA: TGTGCCAGCTCGCCCCTCAGGGGAACAGATACGCAGTATTTT.

CDR3 sequence (DNA): TGTGCCAGCAGCTGGGGGGGTTTTGCAACTAATGAAAAACTGTTTTTT. This gives the protein CASSWGGFATNEKLFF. The chain uses TRBV5-5 and TRBJ1-4; D is perhaps TRBD1 (5 bases). Trimming left V 3 bases short and J 0 bases short, with 12 bases between. Germline CDR1 and CDR2: SGHKS and YYEKEE (reference sequence). This CDR3 is 16 amino acids long. The full variable domain, completed using reference TRBV5-5 and TRBJ1-4, is DAGVTQSPTHLIKTRGQQVTLRCSPISGHKSVSWYQQVLGQGPQFIFQYYEKEERGRGNFPDRFSARQFPNYSSELNVNALLLGDSALYLCASSWGGFATNEKLFFGSGTQLSVL.

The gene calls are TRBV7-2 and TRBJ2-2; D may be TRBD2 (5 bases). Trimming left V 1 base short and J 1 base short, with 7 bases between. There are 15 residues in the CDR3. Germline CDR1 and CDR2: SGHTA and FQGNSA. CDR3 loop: CASSLVAGNTGELFF. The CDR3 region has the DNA TGTGCCAGCAGCTTAGTTGCGGGGAACACCGGGGAGCTGTTTTTT.

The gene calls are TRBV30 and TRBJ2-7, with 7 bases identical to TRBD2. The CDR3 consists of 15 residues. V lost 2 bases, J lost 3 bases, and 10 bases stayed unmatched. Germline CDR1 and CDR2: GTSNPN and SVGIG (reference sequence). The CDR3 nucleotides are TGTGCCTGGAGTTCGGGCAGCGGGACCTACTACGAGCAGTACTTC. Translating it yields CAWSSGSGTYYEQYF. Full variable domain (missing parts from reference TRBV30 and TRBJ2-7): SQTIHQWPATLVQPVGSPLSLECTVEGTSNPNLYWYRQAAGRGLQLLFYSVGIGQISSEVPQNLSASRPQDRQFILSSKKLLLSDSGFYLCAWSSGSGTYYEQYFGPGTRLTVT.